The 28 T cell receptor beta chains reported below all come from one sample, sequenced in a study of T cell responses to AZD1222 COVID-19 vaccine. Here immunoSEQ multiplex PCR was the method, and the copy in TCRdb shows in-frame clones only, minus some. This sample has about 98,000 clones, with almost 85% found just once. Sequenced material: peripheral blood, taken on day 0 of AZD1222 vaccination. The receptors shown here come from an adult in good health.

This clone has only a few counts. The gene calls are TRBV28 and TRBJ2-3; weak D call: TRBD2 (6 bases). The CDR3 extends over 15 amino acids. The germline V gene has CDR1 MDHEN and CDR2 SYDVKM. V was cut by 5 bases and J by 3 bases, with 15 bases left in between. CDR3 amino acids: CASSASGVTTDTQYF. CDR3 DNA: TGTGCCAGCAGTGCATCGGGGGTAACGACAGATACGCAGTATTTT.

This chain links TRBV20-1 with TRBJ1-2; D is ambiguous. V gave up 0 bases and J gave up 6 bases, with 5 bases separating them. This CDR3 comprises 11 residues. The germline CDR1 and CDR2 sequences are DFQATT and SNEGSKA (reference sequence). The CDR3 loop reads CSAREGNGYTF. Written as DNA, the CDR3 is TGCAGTGCTAGAGAGGGGAATGGCTACACCTTC.

This clone was detected once. This chain links TRBV5-1 with TRBJ2-5; D unresolved. Germline lookup yields CDR1 SGHRS and CDR2 YFSETQ. The germline V and J ends were trimmed by 2 bases and 2 bases, with 1 base remaining between them. The CDR3 totals 11 residues. The CDR3 reads CASSFQETQYF. The CDR3 nucleotides are TGCGCCAGCAGCTTTCAAGAGACCCAGTACTTC.

The chain combines TRBV5-8 with TRBJ2-1; maybe TRBD2 (6 bases). The germline V gene encodes CDR1 SGHTS and CDR2 YDEGEE. With 3 bases removed from V and 6 bases from J, the gap between germline ends came to 10 bases. This CDR3 contains 13 residues. DNA for the CDR3: TGTGCCAGCAGCTCCGGGACTGCCAATGAGCAGTTCTTC. As protein: CASSSGTANEQFF.

The V gene is TRBV28, the J gene TRBJ1-5; possible D gene TRBD1, 6 bases. The CDR3 covers 17 residues. Trimming shortened V by 7 bases and J by 2 bases, and 21 bases separated the two germline ends. Germline-derived CDR1 and CDR2 are MDHEN and SYDVKM. The CDR3 DNA follows: TGTGCCAGCACCCCTGGCAGGGGCAAAAGGGGCAATCAGCCCCAGCATTTT. This encodes CASTPGRGKRGNQPQHF.

The genes are TRBV7-2 and TRBJ1-5, with D possibly being TRBD1 (6 bases). Trimming left V 5 bases short and J 1 base short, with 18 bases between. The CDR3 has 17 residues. Germline CDR1 and CDR2: SGHTA and FQGNSA. In DNA, the CDR3 is TGTGCCAGCAGCCAAGGCTGGGGGGGGACAAGCAATCAGCCCCAGCATTTT. Protein: CASSQGWGGTSNQPQHF.

The rearrangement uses TRBV14 and TRBJ2-3, with 12 positions matching TRBD2. Germline-derived CDR1 and CDR2 are SGHDN and FVKESK. The CDR3 runs to 20 residues. Trimming took 0 bases from V and 0 from J; bases not matched to a gene: 10. CDR3 bases: TGTGCCAGCAGCCAAGAGACAGGACTAGCGGGGCGGGCTAGCACAGATACGCAGTATTTT. This translates into CASSQETGLAGRASTDTQYF.

The chain uses TRBV18 and TRBJ1-5; no firm D call. V shed 2 bases and J shed 6 bases, with 8 bases lying between them. The CDR3 extends over 13 amino acids. From germline, CDR1 is KGHSH and CDR2 LQKENI. The CDR3 protein is CASSPAGIQPQHF. Here the CDR3 DNA reads TGTGCCAGCTCACCAGCGGGGATTCAGCCCCAGCATTTT. The whole variable domain, remainder taken from reference TRBV18 and TRBJ1-5, is NAGVMQNPRHLVRRRGQEARLRCSPMKGHSHVYWYRQLPEEGLKFMVYLQKENIIDESGMPKERFSAEFPKEGPSILRIQQVVRGDSAAYFCASSPAGIQPQHFGDGTRLSIL.

V usage is TRBV19 and J usage is TRBJ1-2, with 7 bases lining up with TRBD1. The CDR3 has 14 amino acids. The V segment lost 1 base and the J segment 5 bases; nucleotides outside the gene matches: 4. The germline CDR1 and CDR2 sequences are LNHDA and SQIVND (reference sequence). The CDR3 nucleotides read TGTGCCAGTAGTATAGGGGGACAGATGTATGGCTACACCTTC. It specifies CASSIGGQMYGYTF.

The chain recombines TRBV5-5 with TRBJ1-2, with TRBD1 as a possible D gene (6 bases). V lost 0 bases and J 5 bases, leaving 14 bases between the germline ends. CDR3 length: 15 residues. The V gene's germline CDR1 is SGHKS and CDR2 YYEKEE (reference sequence). The CDR3 reads CASSLESRQGYGYTF. DNA of the CDR3: TGTGCCAGCAGCTTGGAGTCTAGGCAGGGGTATGGCTACACCTTC.

The chain joins TRBV5-1 to TRBJ2-1; the D gene is possibly TRBD1 (5 bases). CDR1 is SGHRS and CDR2 is YFSETQ in the germline V gene. CDR3 length: 14 amino acids. The V end lost 4 bases, the J end lost 1 base, and 9 bases lay between the germline ends. This chain's CDR3 is CASSTRQSYNEQFF. The CDR3 DNA is TGCGCCAGCAGCACTCGACAGTCCTACAATGAGCAGTTCTTC.

The genes are TRBV24-1 and TRBJ1-5, with a tentative D call TRBD1 (6 bases). CDR3 length equals 16 residues. V was pared by 0 bases and J by 7 bases, with 15 bases between. The germline V gene has CDR1 KGHDR and CDR2 SFDVKD. In nucleotides, the CDR3 is TGTGCCACCAGTGATTTGTCAGGGGTTCGGGGGCAGCCCCAGCATTTT. It is translated as CATSDLSGVRGQPQHF.

The rearrangement links TRBV18 to TRBJ1-6; D gene ambiguous. This CDR3 contains 16 residues. The germline V and J ends were trimmed by 3 bases and 6 bases, with 15 bases remaining between them. Germline CDR1 reads KGHSH; CDR2 reads LQKENI. The CDR3 spells CASSPSGQLSNSPLHF. CDR3 bases: TGTGCCAGCTCACCGTCCGGGCAGCTCAGTAATTCACCCCTCCACTTT.

This clone was observed a handful of times. J is TRBJ1-2 and V is TRBV5-1; TRBD1 matches at 9 bases. V lost 0 bases and J lost 4; bases outside the gene matches: 4. CDR3 size: 15 residues. Germline V gene sequence: CDR1 SGHRS, CDR2 YFSETQ. The CDR3 bases are TGCGCCAGCAGCTTGGAGGGACAGGGACCCTATGGCTACACCTTC. It encodes CASSLEGQGPYGYTF.

The chain combines TRBV7-3 with TRBJ1-2, with D uncertain. The CDR3 spans 13 residues. Germline V gene lookup returns CDR1 SGHTA and CDR2 FQGTGA. The V end was cut by 5 bases, the J end by 6 bases, with 13 bases between. The DNA for the CDR3 is TGTGCCAGCAGCGCGACTGGGCGGAATGGCTACACCTTC. This sequence encodes CASSATGRNGYTF.

This chain connects TRBV7-9 to TRBJ1-2, with D maybe TRBD1 (6 bases). This CDR3 comprises 18 residues. Germline V gene data show CDR1 as SEHNR and CDR2 as FQNEAQ (reference sequence). V was clipped by 3 bases and J by 0 bases, with 20 bases between them. The CDR3 nucleotides are TGTGCCAGCAGCTTGTTCACCGTCAGGGGCTACGCTAACTATGGCTACACCTTC. Its translation: CASSLFTVRGYANYGYTF.

The chain combines TRBV12-3 or TRBV12-4 with TRBJ1-2; D is ambiguous. Trimming took off 1 base at V and 5 bases at J, with 8 bases between the two ends. The CDR3 runs 13 residues. CDR3 residues: CASSLGGEYGYTF. For the CDR3, the DNA is TGTGCCAGCAGTTTAGGGGGAGAGTATGGCTACACCTTC.

CDR3 coding DNA: TGTGCCAGCGGCGGACAGGCTAACTATGGCTACACCTTC. Protein: CASGGQANYGYTF. The chain recombines TRBV12-3 or TRBV12-4 with TRBJ1-2, with TRBD1 matching over 7 bases. J was trimmed by 0 bases and V by 8 bases; bases with no gene match: 3. The CDR3 runs to 13 residues.

V is TRBV6-5 and J is TRBJ1-5; D ambiguous. The CDR3 contains 13 residues. Germline lookup yields CDR1 MNHEY and CDR2 SVGAGI. Trimming removed 2 bases from V and 5 bases from J, with 7 bases in between. CDR3 region: CASSYRADQPQHF. The CDR3 DNA reads as TGTGCCAGCAGTTACAGGGCCGATCAGCCCCAGCATTTT.

V usage is TRBV10-1 and J usage is TRBJ1-5; 9 bases align to TRBD1. V was pared by 2 bases and J by 0 bases, with 8 bases of the junction left unmatched. The germline gives CDR1 WNHNN, CDR2 SYGVQD (reference sequence). There are 18 residues in the CDR3. CDR3 loop: CASSETGQGKYSNQPQHF. The CDR3 DNA reads as TGCGCCAGCAGTGAGACGGGACAGGGCAAGTATAGCAATCAGCCCCAGCATTTT.

The DNA for the CDR3 is TGTGCCAGCTCACCGGAGCAGGGGAGAGGCACTGAAGCTTTCTTT. Its protein is CASSPEQGRGTEAFF. The rearrangement links TRBV18 to TRBJ1-1; the D gene is possibly TRBD1 (6 bases). The CDR3 loop spans 15 amino acids. Looked up from germline, CDR1 is KGHSH and CDR2 is LQKENI. V was trimmed by 3 bases and J by 4 bases, leaving 15 bases between them.

The chain is built from TRBV3-1 (or the pseudogene TRBV3-2) and TRBJ2-7; 9 nucleotides agree with TRBD2. Germline loops: CDR1 LGHDT, CDR2 YNNKEL (reference sequence). Unmatched junction bases numbered 11, after V lost 8 bases and J lost 0 bases. This CDR3 has 16 amino acids. The CDR3 DNA sequence: TGTGCCAGCGCCTCTTTCCTAGCGGGAATCTCCTACGAGCAGTACTTC. Its protein is CASASFLAGISYEQYF.

V gene TRBV5-6 combines with J gene TRBJ2-2; D unclear. Germline CDR1 SGHDT, CDR2 YYEEEE. The CDR3 is 15 amino acids. V was pared by 0 bases and J by 4 bases, with 10 bases between. The CDR3 DNA sequence: TGTGCCAGCAGCTTGGTTCTCGTGGGCACCGGGGAGCTGTTTTTT. It codes for CASSLVLVGTGELFF.

This clone occurred once. The V and J genes are TRBV5-5 and TRBJ1-4; 8 bases are a match to TRBD1. CDR3 size: 14 residues. The germline gives CDR1 SGHKS, CDR2 YYEKEE (reference sequence). With 5 bases clipped from V and 6 bases from J, the junction kept 6 bases outside the gene matches. The CDR3, as DNA: TGTGCCAGCAGATACAGGGGGATGGATGAAAAACTGTTTTTT. It specifies CASRYRGMDEKLFF.

This chain links TRBV2 with TRBJ2-5; D could derive from TRBD1 or TRBD2 (5 bases each). Germline loops: CDR1 SNHLY, CDR2 FYNNEI. The CDR3 has 15 residues. The V end lost 6 bases, the J end lost 0 bases, and 14 bases lay between the germline ends. The CDR3: CASSLKWGNQETQYF. In nucleotides, the CDR3 is TGTGCCAGCAGCCTCAAGTGGGGGAACCAAGAGACCCAGTACTTC.

The chain recombines TRBV27 with TRBJ1-6; 7 bases match TRBD1. CDR1 and CDR2 (germline): MNHEY, SMNVEV (reference sequence). The trim removed 5 bases at V and 10 bases at J, leaving 11 bases unmatched. The CDR3 covers 15 residues. CDR3 loop: CASSQGTVPASPLHF. The DNA for the CDR3 is TGTGCCAGCAGTCAAGGGACAGTCCCGGCCTCACCCCTCCACTTT.

The chain employs TRBV6-2 or TRBV6-3 and TRBJ1-2; 7 bases agree with TRBD1. Germline V CDR1 and CDR2: MNHEY, SVGEGT. The CDR3 has 13 amino acids. V dropped 2 bases and J dropped 8; count of bases not matched to a gene: 5. CDR3 nucleotide sequence: TGTGCCAGCAGTTACGTACAGGGGAGAGGCTACACCTTC. Protein product: CASSYVQGRGYTF.

The J gene is TRBJ2-3, the V gene TRBV7-2; 12 positions match TRBD2. V trimming: 5 bases; J trimming: 8 bases; junction bases outside the gene matches: 11. Germline CDR1 reads SGHTA; CDR2 reads FQGNSA. CDR3 length equals 16 residues. This CDR3 is CASSPGLAGRSATQYF. CDR3 coding DNA: TGTGCCAGCAGCCCAGGACTAGCGGGGAGGTCTGCTACGCAGTATTTT.